The 31 T cell receptor beta chains listed next were all sequenced from one sample in a study of blood T cell repertoires in COVID-19. The table came from immunoSEQ multiplex PCR; TCRdb's copy has only in-frame clones and leaves some out. Of under 250,000 clones listed, about 85% are singletons. The sample consisted of peripheral blood. These receptors were taken from a young man who had recovered from COVID-19.

The count of this clone is one. The rearrangement links TRBV19 to TRBJ2-1; the D gene is possibly TRBD2 (7 bases). Germline V gene lookup returns CDR1 LNHDA and CDR2 SQIVND (reference sequence). Trimming stripped 2 bases from V and 7 bases from J, with 12 bases between. The CDR3 has 14 amino acids. CDR3 coding DNA: TGTGCCAGTAGTATACCGGGGGGCGCAAATGAGCAGTTCTTC. Translated, it gives CASSIPGGANEQFF.

The V and J genes are TRBV18 and TRBJ2-1; possibly TRBD1 for D (6 bases). Trimming stripped 5 bases from V and 5 bases from J, with 10 bases between. The CDR3 consists of 13 residues. Germline CDR1 is KGHSH and CDR2 is LQKENI. DNA of the CDR3: TGTGCCAGCTCAATCTACAGGGACAATGAGCAGTTCTTC. Its translation is CASSIYRDNEQFF.

The V call is TRBV28, the J call TRBJ2-5; a possible D gene is TRBD2 (5 bases). The CDR3 has 15 residues. The germline CDR1 and CDR2 sequences are MDHEN and SYDVKM. Trimming took 7 bases from V and 2 from J, leaving 17 bases between them. The CDR3 DNA sequence: TGTGCCAGCACCCCCGGCGGGCAGTTACAAGAGACCCAGTACTTC. Translating it yields CASTPGGQLQETQYF.

The chain carries TRBV3-1 (or the pseudogene TRBV3-2) and TRBJ1-6; 8 nucleotides match TRBD1. CDR3 length: 16 amino acids. Trimming took 4 bases from V and 7 from J; bases not matched to a gene: 9. The germline gives CDR1 LGHDT, CDR2 YNNKEL (reference sequence). The CDR3: CASSRGLGQGNSPLHF. DNA of the CDR3: TGTGCCAGCAGCCGTGGCCTTGGACAGGGAAATTCACCCCTCCACTTT.

The J gene is TRBJ1-6, the V gene TRBV7-3, with 7 bases fitting TRBD1. Unmatched junction bases numbered 5, after V lost 4 bases and J lost 5 bases. The CDR3 has 15 residues. Germline CDR1 SGHTA, CDR2 FQGTGA. As DNA, the CDR3 is TGTGCCAGCAGCTCACAGGGGCCGGATAATTCACCCCTCCACTTT. It codes for CASSSQGPDNSPLHF.

This clone was seen a single time. V is TRBV3-1 (or the pseudogene TRBV3-2) and J is TRBJ2-2; 14 bases are shared with TRBD2. The V gene end was trimmed by 0 bases and the J gene end by 0 bases; junction bases not matched to a gene: 3. This CDR3 is built from 19 residues. Looked up from germline, CDR1 is LGHDT and CDR2 is YNNKEL (reference sequence). CDR3 DNA sequence: TGTGCCAGCAGCCAAGAAGGGACTAGCGGGGGAACGAACACCGGGGAGCTGTTTTTT. Its translation is CASSQEGTSGGTNTGELFF.

The rearrangement joins TRBV5-6 to TRBJ1-6, with D uncertain. Germline V gives CDR1 SGHDT, CDR2 YYEEEE. V lost 4 bases and J 10 bases, leaving 9 bases between the germline ends. This CDR3 spans 12 amino acids. The CDR3: CASSLPTSPLHF. CDR3 sequence (DNA): TGTGCCAGCAGCCTCCCAACATCACCCCTCCACTTT.

V is TRBV19 and J is TRBJ2-5; 7 nucleotides match TRBD1. The trim removed 5 bases at V and 2 bases at J, leaving 8 bases unmatched. The CDR3 extends over 15 amino acids. CDR1 is LNHDA and CDR2 is SQIVND in the germline V gene (reference sequence). The CDR3 sequence: CASSSPGTAQETQYF. The CDR3 region has the DNA TGTGCCAGTAGTTCTCCCGGGACAGCACAAGAGACCCAGTACTTC.

This clone was recorded a few times. The V call is TRBV29-1, the J call TRBJ1-2; D is perhaps TRBD1 (6 bases). Between the trimmed V and J ends, which lost 0 bases and 7 bases, there was a span of 27 bases. CDR3 length equals 18 residues. The germline V gene has CDR1 SQVTM and CDR2 ANQGSEA. The CDR3 DNA is TGCAGCGTTGAAGACGCTTCCCTACGACAGGCCGGGTATGGTGGCTACACCTTC. It specifies CSVEDASLRQAGYGGYTF. Full variable domain (outside the CDR3, taken from reference TRBV29-1 and TRBJ1-2): SAVISQKPSRDICQRGTSLTIQCQVDSQVTMMFWYRQQPGQSLTLIATANQGSEATYESGFVIDKFPISRPNLTFSTLTVSNMSPEDSSIYLCSVEDASLRQAGYGGYTFGSGTRLTVV.

The chain couples TRBV18 to TRBJ2-1, with a tentative D call TRBD1 (6 bases). Germline V gene data show CDR1 as KGHSH and CDR2 as LQKENI. Trimming took off 3 bases at V and 6 bases at J, with 21 bases between the two ends. This CDR3 comprises 17 residues. This CDR3 is CASSPQGKGVGSNEQFF. Written as DNA, the CDR3 is TGTGCCAGCTCACCGCAGGGGAAGGGAGTAGGGTCCAATGAGCAGTTCTTC.

This chain joins TRBV7-8 and TRBJ1-5, with 9 nucleotides matching TRBD1. V shed 5 bases, J shed 4 bases, and the junction held 6 bases outside the gene matches. There are 15 residues in the CDR3. Looked up from germline, CDR1 is SGHVS and CDR2 is FQNEAQ. CDR3 residues: CASSRTGGGNQPQHF. The CDR3 nucleotides are TGTGCCAGCAGCAGAACAGGGGGCGGTAATCAGCCCCAGCATTTT.

This rearrangement joins TRBV18 to TRBJ1-1; no clear D. This CDR3 spans 15 amino acids. V gave up 1 base and J gave up 0 bases, with 9 bases separating them. CDR1 and CDR2 from the germline V gene are KGHSH and LQKENI. The CDR3 sequence: CASSPRRDLNTEAFF. CDR3 coding DNA: TGTGCCAGCTCACCACGGAGAGATTTGAACACTGAAGCTTTCTTT.

V gene TRBV11-2 combines with J gene TRBJ1-2; D unclear. V lost 5 bases and J 2 bases, leaving 15 bases between the germline ends. The CDR3 totals 15 residues. Per germline, CDR1 SGHAT and CDR2 FQNNGV. The CDR3 nucleotides read TGTGCCAGCAGCCCCCCGCGGAGGACCAACTATGGCTACACCTTC. It specifies CASSPPRRTNYGYTF. Complete variable domain (other parts from reference TRBV11-2 and TRBJ1-2): EAGVAQSPRYKIIEKRQSVAFWCNPISGHATLYWYQQILGQGPKLLIQFQNNGVVDDSQLPKDRFSAERLKGVDSTLKIQPAKLEDSAVYLCASSPPRRTNYGYTFGSGTRLTVV.

The V gene is TRBV20-1, the J gene TRBJ1-1; D ambiguous. Trimming took 3 bases from V and 8 from J, leaving 10 bases between them. The CDR3 totals 11 residues. Germline CDR1 is DFQATT and CDR2 is SNEGSKA (reference sequence). CDR3 DNA: TGCAGTGCTAGCGCCGACATCGAAGCTTTCTTT. Its protein product is CSASADIEAFF.

The CDR3 here is CASSGGAGGTDTQYF. The CDR3 DNA reads TGTGCCAGCAGCGGAGGGGCGGGGGGCACAGATACGCAGTATTTT. This rearrangement joins TRBV9 to TRBJ2-3; 7 nucleotides agree with TRBD2. Germline CDR1 reads SGDLS; CDR2 reads YYNGEE. This CDR3 has 15 amino acids. V was clipped by 3 bases and J by 1 base; unmatched bases: 5.

V and J are TRBV11-2 and TRBJ1-2, with a weak D call TRBD1 (6 bases). The germline V gene encodes CDR1 SGHAT and CDR2 FQNNGV. Deletions cut 3 bases from V and 8 bases from J, with 13 bases between. The CDR3 has 13 residues. CDR3 residues: CASSFAGAEGYTF. CDR3 sequence (DNA): TGTGCCAGCAGCTTCGCAGGGGCTGAAGGCTACACCTTC.

The CDR3 loop is CAISDRGQGAKPQHF. The CDR3 DNA follows: TGTGCCATCAGTGATCGGGGACAGGGGGCGAAACCCCAGCATTTT. The rearrangement uses TRBV10-3 and TRBJ1-5, with 12 nucleotides matching TRBD1. The CDR3 sequence is 15 residues long. With V trimmed by 3 bases and J by 10 bases, 7 bases remained unmatched. Germline CDR1 and CDR2: ENHRY and SYGVKD.

This clone was counted ten times or more. The chain uses TRBV2 and TRBJ2-1; 12 bases are shared with TRBD2. Trimming at V came to 10 bases and at J to 4 bases, leaving 5 bases not matched to a gene. Germline CDR1 SNHLY, CDR2 FYNNEI. This CDR3 comprises 14 residues. The CDR3 nucleotides are TGTGCCATGACCGGGACTAGCGGGTACAATGAGCAGTTCTTC. It specifies CAMTGTSGYNEQFF.

The gene calls are TRBV5-1 and TRBJ2-1, with D possibly being TRBD2 (6 bases). Per germline, CDR1 SGHRS and CDR2 YFSETQ. This CDR3 has 18 residues. With 0 bases removed from V and 8 bases from J, the gap between germline ends came to 24 bases. The CDR3 DNA reads as TGCGCCAGCAGCTTGGCTAGCTCTCTCTCGGGAGATTACGATGAGCAGTTCTTC. Translating gives CASSLASSLSGDYDEQFF.

The rearrangement links TRBV9 to TRBJ1-6; D is perhaps TRBD1 (6 bases). V was cut by 4 bases and J by 15 bases, with 20 bases left in between. CDR1 is SGDLS and CDR2 is YYNGEE in the germline V gene. This CDR3 is built from 14 residues. The CDR3 region has the DNA TGTGCCAGCAGCTCAGCCTACAGGGAGGGGGGCCTCCACTTT. Residues: CASSSAYREGGLHF.

The J gene is TRBJ2-3, the V gene TRBV4-1, with a tentative D call TRBD2 (5 bases). The V end was cut by 0 bases, the J end by 3 bases, with 13 bases between. CDR3 size: 16 residues. Germline V gene lookup returns CDR1 MGHRA and CDR2 YSYEKL. The CDR3 here is CASSQDLSGITDTQYF. CDR3 coding DNA: TGCGCCAGCAGCCAAGATCTGTCCGGGATTACAGATACGCAGTATTTT.

V gene TRBV4-1 combines with J gene TRBJ2-1, with D perhaps TRBD2 (7 bases). Trimming cost V 1 base and J 8 bases, with 21 bases left between them. This CDR3 comprises 17 residues. Germline V gives CDR1 MGHRA, CDR2 YSYEKL. CDR3 amino acids: CASSQAPMWGGIDEQFF. DNA for the CDR3: TGCGCCAGCAGCCAAGCCCCTATGTGGGGGGGCATCGATGAGCAGTTCTTC.

The genes are TRBV15 and TRBJ1-1; D is ambiguous. Germline V gives CDR1 LNHNV, CDR2 YYDKDF (reference sequence). This CDR3 has 14 amino acids. The V end was cut by 1 base, the J end by 0 bases, with 6 bases between. The CDR3 reads CATSRAGLNTEAFF. The CDR3 DNA follows: TGTGCCACCAGCAGAGCGGGGTTGAACACTGAAGCTTTCTTT. The variable domain in full, completed from reference TRBV15 and TRBJ1-1, reads DAMVIQNPRYQVTQFGKPVTLSCSQTLNHNVMYWYQQKSSQAPKLLFHYYDKDFNNEADTPDNFQSRRPNTSFCFLDIRSPGLGDTAMYLCATSRAGLNTEAFFGQGTRLTVV.

The chain uses TRBV19 and TRBJ1-2; tentatively, D is TRBD1 (6 bases). Trimming left V 5 bases short and J 7 bases short, with 11 bases between. The CDR3 runs to 12 residues. Germline loops: CDR1 LNHDA, CDR2 SQIVND (reference sequence). The CDR3 nucleotides are TGTGCCAGTAGTCTACCACAGGGTGGCTACACCTTC. It specifies CASSLPQGGYTF.

The J gene is TRBJ2-7, the V gene TRBV28; a possible D gene is TRBD2 (5 bases). This CDR3 contains 16 residues. V lost 3 bases, J lost 6 bases, and 21 bases lay in between. From germline, CDR1 is MDHEN and CDR2 SYDVKM. CDR3: CASSFRGGGSQSEQYF. The CDR3 DNA follows: TGTGCCAGCAGTTTCCGGGGTGGTGGGAGCCAATCCGAGCAGTACTTC. The full variable domain, its missing parts supplied by reference TRBV28 and TRBJ2-7, is DVKVTQSSRYLVKRTGEKVFLECVQDMDHENMFWYRQDPGLGLRLIYFSYDVKMKEKGDIPEGYSVSREKKERFSLILESASTNQTSMYLCASSFRGGGSQSEQYFGPGTRLTVT.

The gene calls are TRBV13 and TRBJ2-1; 7 positions match TRBD1. Losses at the gene ends were 4 bases for V and 4 bases for J; bases not matched to a gene: 7. The CDR3 is made up of 15 amino acids. The V gene's germline CDR1 is PRHDT and CDR2 FYEKMQ (reference sequence). The CDR3 protein is CASSSQGSRYNEQFF. The CDR3 region has the DNA TGTGCCAGCAGCTCACAGGGGTCACGTTACAATGAGCAGTTCTTC. The entire variable domain, with the rest obtained from reference TRBV13 and TRBJ2-1, is as follows: AAGVIQSPRHLIKEKRETATLKCYPIPRHDTVYWYQQGPGQDPQFLISFYEKMQSDKGSIPDRFSAQQFSDYHSELNMSSLELGDSALYFCASSSQGSRYNEQFFGPGTRLTVL.

The CDR3 region has the DNA TGTGCCAGCAGCTTACGCGGGGGGAGCACCGGGGAGCTGTTTTTT. Translation gives CASSLRGGSTGELFF. The genes are TRBV11-3 and TRBJ2-2; 8 bases match TRBD2. Germline V gives CDR1 SGHNT, CDR2 YENEEA. The CDR3 length is 15 residues. J was trimmed by 4 bases and V by 2 bases; bases with no gene match: 3.

Written as DNA, the CDR3 is TGCGCCAGCAGCTTGTTACCCCCGACTAGCGGGGGGGAAGAGACCCAGTACTTC. Encoded protein: CASSLLPPTSGGEETQYF. The gene calls are TRBV5-1 and TRBJ2-5; TRBD2 matches at 14 bases. V lost 1 base, J lost 3 bases, and 8 bases stayed unmatched. The CDR3 consists of 18 residues. Germline V gene lookup returns CDR1 SGHRS and CDR2 YFSETQ.

The genes are TRBV19 and TRBJ2-2; TRBD2 agrees at 9 bases. V shed 5 bases and J 2 bases; nucleotides not matched to a gene: 3. Germline CDR1 LNHDA, CDR2 SQIVND (reference sequence). This CDR3 is 15 amino acids long. The CDR3: CASSERGVNTGELFF. The CDR3 DNA reads as TGTGCCAGTAGTGAGCGGGGGGTAAACACCGGGGAGCTGTTTTTT.

The V and J genes are TRBV9 and TRBJ2-5, with 7 bases lining up with TRBD1. The CDR3 is 13 residues long. Germline CDR1 is SGDLS and CDR2 is YYNGEE. The junction had 3 bases not matched to a gene; V was cut back by 2 bases and J by 5 bases. This CDR3 is CASSVTGAETQYF. The DNA for the CDR3 is TGTGCCAGCAGCGTCACAGGGGCCGAGACCCAGTACTTC.

This chain uses TRBV7-8 with TRBJ2-2; 7 bases agree with TRBD1. Germline V CDR1 and CDR2: SGHVS, FQNEAQ. This CDR3 is built from 15 residues. V dropped 8 bases and J dropped 4; count of bases not matched to a gene: 10. DNA of the CDR3: TGTGCCAGCGTACCCGGGACAGAGTTCACCGGGGAGCTGTTTTTT. Translated, it gives CASVPGTEFTGELFF.